This entry lists 26 T cell receptor beta chains sequenced from one sample in a study of T cells after posttransplantation cyclophosphamide. TCRdb's copy holds only in-frame clones and misses some; the assay was immunoSEQ multiplex PCR. The sample records under 75,000 clones, about 94% being singletons. The sample taken for sequencing was PBMCs. These TCRs come from a woman aged 25 to 45 in good health and a related stem cell transplant donor.

The chain carries TRBV30 and TRBJ1-6; weak D call: TRBD1 (6 bases). V shed 0 bases and J shed 4 bases, with 13 bases lying between them. Germline values: CDR1 GTSNPN, CDR2 SVGIG (reference sequence). The CDR3 has 16 amino acids. CDR3 nucleotide sequence: TGTGCCTGGAGTGTACCCCGGACAGCTTATAATTCACCCCTCCACTTT. Translated: CAWSVPRTAYNSPLHF.

The chain recombines TRBV7-8 with TRBJ2-2; 9 nucleotides line up with TRBD2. Germline lookup yields CDR1 SGHVS and CDR2 FQNEAQ. Unmatched junction bases numbered 20, after V lost 5 bases and J lost 7 bases. This CDR3 contains 19 residues. The CDR3 DNA follows: TGTGCCAGCAGCGTAAACCCTAGCGGGATCCTTATGGTGGGCGGGGAGCTGTTTTTT. Translating it yields CASSVNPSGILMVGGELFF.

J is TRBJ2-5 and V is TRBV19; TRBD2 agrees at 13 bases. CDR3 size: 16 residues. Germline trimming cut 6 bases from V and 4 bases from J; bases unmatched to any gene: 8. Germline values: CDR1 LNHDA, CDR2 SQIVND (reference sequence). Written as DNA, the CDR3 is TGTGCCAGTAGCCGTCGGACTAGCGGGGGCATAGAGACCCAGTACTTC. Its translation is CASSRRTSGGIETQYF.

This sequence joins TRBV6-1 and TRBJ1-5, with 9 bases fitting TRBD1. V lost 2 bases to trimming and J lost 7 bases; unmatched junction nucleotides: 3. The germline gives CDR1 MNHNS, CDR2 SASEGT. This CDR3 spans 14 amino acids. The DNA of the CDR3 is TGTGCCAGCAGTGAAAGGGACAGGGCACAGCCCCAGCATTTT. Translating it yields CASSERDRAQPQHF.

The V gene is TRBV4-1, the J gene TRBJ1-2; D is ambiguous. The CDR3 totals 13 residues. V was shortened by 3 bases and J by 1 base, with 6 bases between the two germline ends. Germline CDR1 MGHRA, CDR2 YSYEKL. The CDR3 loop reads CASSQERNYGYTF. CDR3 DNA sequence: TGCGCCAGCAGCCAGGAGCGTAACTATGGCTACACCTTC.

The chain combines TRBV5-1 with TRBJ2-1; TRBD2 might be the D (6 bases). The length of the CDR3 is 13 residues. The V gene lost 2 bases and the J gene lost 7 bases, with 10 bases spanning the gap. Per the germline V gene, CDR1 is SGHRS and CDR2 is YFSETQ. The CDR3 loop is CASSFGGYNEQFF. DNA for the CDR3: TGCGCCAGCAGCTTTGGGGGGTATAATGAGCAGTTCTTC.

The chain recombines TRBV28 with TRBJ1-5; no clear D gene. V was cut by 5 bases and J by 4 bases, with 12 bases left in between. CDR1 is MDHEN, CDR2 SYDVKM, per germline. CDR3 length equals 14 residues. CDR3 DNA sequence: TGTGCCAGCAGTCCCAGAGGGCGGAATCAGCCCCAGCATTTT. The encoded protein is CASSPRGRNQPQHF.

This chain uses TRBV5-5 with TRBJ1-1; D is ambiguous. This CDR3 comprises 14 residues. The germline gives CDR1 SGHKS, CDR2 YYEKEE (reference sequence). The V end was cut by 3 bases, the J end by 2 bases, with 11 bases between. The CDR3 coding sequence is TGTGCCAGCAGCTCGCTGTCTAGAAACACTGAAGCTTTCTTT. The encoded protein is CASSSLSRNTEAFF.

The chain uses TRBV2 and TRBJ2-5; a weak D match, TRBD2 (6 bases). V shed 8 bases and J shed 5 bases, with 9 bases lying between them. Germline values: CDR1 SNHLY, CDR2 FYNNEI. The CDR3 length is 11 residues. DNA of the CDR3: TGTGCCAGCGTAAGCGGGGAGACCCAGTACTTC. This translates into CASVSGETQYF.

The chain is built from TRBV10-3 and TRBJ2-7; D gene uncertain. Looked up from germline, CDR1 is ENHRY and CDR2 is SYGVKD. With 2 bases removed from V and 6 bases from J, the gap between germline ends came to 5 bases. CDR3 length: 11 residues. The DNA of the CDR3 is TGTGCCATCAGTGAGAAGGTCGAGCAGTACTTC. This sequence encodes CAISEKVEQYF.

The gene calls are TRBV9 and TRBJ1-3; D unclear. Germline V gene lookup returns CDR1 SGDLS and CDR2 YYNGEE. The V end was cut by 2 bases, the J end by 5 bases, with 5 bases between. The CDR3 has 12 residues. The CDR3 sequence is CASSVQRNTIYF. The CDR3 coding sequence is TGTGCCAGCAGCGTTCAGAGAAACACCATATATTTT. Supplemented by reference TRBV9 and TRBJ1-3, the full variable domain reads DSGVTQTPKHLITATGQRVTLRCSPRSGDLSVYWYQQSLDQGLQFLIQYYNGEERAKGNILERFSAQQFPDLHSELNLSSLELGDSALYFCASSVQRNTIYFGEGSWLTVV.

This chain joins TRBV5-1 and TRBJ2-7; 8 nucleotides align to TRBD1. The CDR3 has 13 residues. Trimming cost V 0 bases and J 5 bases; bases outside gene matches: 1. Germline-derived CDR1 and CDR2 are SGHRS and YFSETQ. CDR3 amino acids: CASSLETGDEQYF. As DNA, the CDR3 is TGCGCCAGCAGCTTGGAGACAGGGGACGAGCAGTACTTC.

This sequence joins TRBV5-1 and TRBJ2-3; unclear D gene. CDR1 and CDR2 (germline): SGHRS, YFSETQ. The CDR3 runs to 16 residues. V gave up 4 bases and J gave up 0 bases, with 15 bases separating them. CDR3 amino acids: CASSTASGKSTDTQYF. The CDR3 DNA follows: TGCGCCAGCAGCACGGCCTCGGGCAAGAGCACAGATACGCAGTATTTT.

The rearrangement joins TRBV2 to TRBJ1-5; 7 bases match TRBD1. After removal of 5 bases from V and 7 bases from J, the junction contained 11 bases not matched to a gene. This CDR3 is built from 15 residues. Germline CDR1 reads SNHLY; CDR2 reads FYNNEI. CDR3 coding DNA: TGTGCCAGCAGTCGTACTCCAGGGGGAAGGCAGCCCCAGCATTTT. Protein: CASSRTPGGRQPQHF. Drawing the rest from reference TRBV2 and TRBJ1-5, the complete variable domain is EPEVTQTPSHQVTQMGQEVILRCVPISNHLYFYWYRQILGQKVEFLVSFYNNEISEKSEIFDDQFSVERPDGSNFTLKIRSTKLEDSAMYFCASSRTPGGRQPQHFGDGTRLSIL.

This clone showed up just once. This chain links TRBV7-9 with TRBJ2-7; no firm D call. Germline V gene data show CDR1 as SEHNR and CDR2 as FQNEAQ (reference sequence). This CDR3 comprises 13 residues. V was cut by 4 bases and J by 6 bases, with 13 bases left in between. The CDR3 sequence: CASSSRTGSEQYF. In DNA form, the CDR3 reads TGTGCCAGCAGCTCGAGGACCGGCAGCGAGCAGTACTTC.

This clone was found a few times. The V and J genes are TRBV28 and TRBJ1-1, with TRBD1 as a possible D gene (5 bases). Looked up from germline, CDR1 is MDHEN and CDR2 is SYDVKM. Trimming removed 7 bases from V and 0 bases from J, with 9 bases in between. The CDR3 runs 13 residues. CDR3 protein: CASTPGMNTEAFF. The CDR3 DNA is TGTGCCAGCACCCCAGGGATGAACACTGAAGCTTTCTTT.

The gene calls are TRBV5-1 and TRBJ2-7; weak D call: TRBD2 (5 bases). The germline V gene has CDR1 SGHRS and CDR2 YFSETQ. Trimming pared 4 bases from V and 3 bases from J, leaving 17 bases between. This CDR3 comprises 15 residues. CDR3 in amino acids: CASSLGGSADYEQYF. In DNA, the CDR3 is TGCGCCAGCAGCCTCGGAGGCTCCGCTGACTACGAGCAGTACTTC.

The chain has TRBV28 and TRBJ1-5; TRBD1 agrees at 7 bases. The CDR3 covers 15 residues. Unmatched junction bases numbered 7, after V lost 5 bases and J lost 3 bases. The germline CDR1 and CDR2 sequences are MDHEN and SYDVKM. The CDR3 reads CASSPRTGYNQPQHF. In DNA, the CDR3 is TGTGCCAGCAGTCCAAGGACAGGATACAATCAGCCCCAGCATTTT.

This clone was observed a single time. The V gene is TRBV9, the J gene TRBJ2-1; possibly TRBD2 for D (5 bases). CDR3 size: 14 residues. The V gene lost 4 bases and the J gene lost 6 bases, with 14 bases spanning the gap. The germline CDR1 and CDR2 sequences are SGDLS and YYNGEE. The CDR3 nucleotides read TGTGCCAGCAGCCCCCGAGGGAGCGGCAATGAGCAGTTCTTC. This sequence encodes CASSPRGSGNEQFF.

The gene calls are TRBV11-1 and TRBJ1-2; TRBD1 matches at 7 bases. Germline V gene lookup returns CDR1 SGHAT and CDR2 FQDESV (reference sequence). V was pared by 5 bases and J by 6 bases, with 6 bases of the junction left unmatched. The CDR3 contains 13 residues. The CDR3 DNA reads as TGTGCCAGCAGCCCCCAAGGGGGCGATGGCTACACCTTC. Protein: CASSPQGGDGYTF.

The count of this clone is one. The chain employs TRBV7-6 and TRBJ1-1; D ambiguous. The CDR3 consists of 14 residues. Germline CDR1 is SGHVS and CDR2 is FNYEAQ. V gave up 5 bases and J gave up 4 bases, with 14 bases separating them. CDR3 nucleotides: TGTGCCAGCAGCCCCCCTGATGGGAGCACTGAAGCTTTCTTT. This translates into CASSPPDGSTEAFF.

The chain couples TRBV30 to TRBJ1-1, with a possible D match to TRBD1 (6 bases). Trimming removed 5 bases from V and 1 base from J, with 11 bases in between. Looked up from germline, CDR1 is GTSNPN and CDR2 is SVGIG (reference sequence). This CDR3 has 13 amino acids. The CDR3 sequence: CAWAWGQNTEAFF. DNA for the CDR3: TGTGCCTGGGCCTGGGGACAGAACACTGAAGCTTTCTTT.

The chain has TRBV5-6 and TRBJ2-3; no clear D. Trimming pared 2 bases from V and 1 base from J, leaving 2 bases between. Germline lookup yields CDR1 SGHDT and CDR2 YYEEEE. The CDR3 has 12 residues. CDR3 sequence (DNA): TGTGCCAGCAGCTTCGGCACAGATACGCAGTATTTT. Its translation is CASSFGTDTQYF.

The chain joins TRBV2 to TRBJ2-2; D may be TRBD1 (5 bases). The V and J ends lost 6 bases and 1 base respectively, with 12 bases between them. Germline V lookup: CDR1 SNHLY, CDR2 FYNNEI. This CDR3 contains 15 residues. The CDR3 bases are TGTGCCAGCAGGACCCGAGACAGGAACACCGGGGAGCTGTTTTTT. Translating gives CASRTRDRNTGELFF.

This clone has only one observation. The J gene is TRBJ2-2, the V gene TRBV19, with 7 positions matching TRBD1. Losses at the gene ends were 6 bases for V and 6 bases for J; bases not matched to a gene: 7. The CDR3 length is 14 residues. The germline CDR1 and CDR2 sequences are LNHDA and SQIVND (reference sequence). CDR3: CASRRDRAPGELFF. DNA for the CDR3: TGTGCCAGTAGGCGAGACAGGGCGCCCGGGGAGCTGTTTTTT.

The chain is built from TRBV4-3 and TRBJ1-2; D call uncertain. The CDR3 consists of 13 residues. The germline V gene has CDR1 LGHNA and CDR2 YSLEER. V lost 0 bases to trimming and J lost 8 bases, with 10 bases between them. The CDR3 DNA reads as TGCGCCAGCAGCCAAGACCGGGCGAGGGGCTACACCTTC. As protein: CASSQDRARGYTF.